A selection of T cell receptor beta chains follows, all from one sample in a study of T cells in Graves' hyperthyroidism and ophthalmopathy. TCRdb called the multiplex PCR reads again in MiXCR, with one record for every CDR3 protein. This table has around 600,000 distinct CDR3 sequences, about 15% appearing once. The sequenced material came from blood. The receptors here all came from a woman in her forties or fifties with Graves' ophthalmopathy. CDR3s include the opening cysteine and the closing phenylalanine or tryptophan. D genes are given only for firm matches. The size of a clone is reported for some rows only, either as once, few or many, or as a class for expanded clones.

J gene,V gene,D gene,CDR3 length,clone size,CDR3 protein,CDR3 DNA
TRBJ1-5,TRBV12-3/TRBV12-4,-,15,many,CASSSQGNSNQPQHF,TGTGCCAGCAGTTCACAGGGAAATAGCAATCAGCCCCAGCATTTT
TRBJ2-3,TRBV6-2/TRBV6-3,TRBD2,16,many,CASSYSGLAGADTQYF,TGTGCCAGCAGTTACTCGGGACTAGCGGGAGCAGATACGCAGTATTTT
TRBJ2-7,TRBV4-2,-,15,many,CASSQDGYSNYEQYF,TGTGCCAGCAGCCAAGATGGTTACTCGAACTACGAGCAGTACTTC
TRBJ1-2,TRBV15,TRBD1,15,few,CATSSGQGANYGYTF,TGTGCCACCAGCAGCGGACAGGGGGCTAACTATGGCTACACCTTC
TRBJ1-2,TRBV19,-,17,-,CASNPRGSPGANYGYTF,TGTGCCAGTAACCCTAGGGGTAGCCCCGGAGCTAACTATGGCTACACCTTC
TRBJ2-7,TRBV5-1,TRBD2,16,many,CASSATRLAGAHEQYF,TGCGCCAGCAGCGCTACCCGACTAGCGGGAGCCCACGAGCAGTACTTC
TRBJ1-4,TRBV7-2,-,15,many,CASSENQAGNEKLFF,TGTGCCAGCAGCGAGAACCAGGCGGGAAATGAAAAACTGTTTTTT
TRBJ1-2,TRBV20-1,-,12,many,CSAPHTDSGYTF,TGCAGTGCTCCACATACAGATTCTGGCTACACCTTC
TRBJ2-1,TRBV29-1,-,14,many,CSVVGPSSYNEQFF,TGCAGCGTTGTGGGACCCAGCTCCTACAATGAGCAGTTCTTC
TRBJ2-5,TRBV28,TRBD2,16,many,CASSPQLAGGAETQYF,TGTGCCAGCAGTCCACAACTAGCGGGAGGAGCAGAGACCCAGTACTTC
TRBJ2-5,TRBV20-1,TRBD2,15,-,CSASISGRSQETQYF,TGCAGTGCTAGTATAAGCGGGAGGTCACAAGAGACCCAGTACTTC
TRBJ2-1,TRBV11-2,TRBD2,17,many,CASSEERGVAGVDEQFF,TGTGCCAGCAGCGAAGAACGGGGTGTAGCGGGAGTCGATGAGCAGTTCTTC
TRBJ2-5,TRBV7-2,TRBD2,14,many,CASSPGTKQETQYF,TGTGCCAGCAGCCCCGGGACTAAGCAAGAGACCCAGTACTTC
TRBJ2-2,TRBV10-3,TRBD1,15,few,CAVRTGTTNTGELFF,TGTGCCGTCAGGACAGGAACTACGAACACCGGGGAGCTGTTTTTT
TRBJ2-3,TRBV7-2,-,16,many,CASSSSRALSTDTQYF,TGTGCCAGCAGCTCCTCCCGCGCCCTGAGCACAGATACGCAGTATTTT
TRBJ1-1,TRBV29-1,-,13,-,CSAGDTANTEAFF,TGCAGCGCCGGGGACACCGCGAACACTGAAGCTTTCTTT
TRBJ2-1,TRBV4-2,TRBD2,18,-,CASSQGATSDLSYNEQFF,TGTGCCAGCAGCCAAGGGGCGACTAGCGACCTCTCCTACAATGAGCAGTTCTTC
TRBJ1-1,TRBV6-5,-,14,many,CASSYFAGRGEAFF,TGTGCCAGCAGTTACTTTGCAGGGCGGGGTGAAGCTTTCTTT
TRBJ2-1,TRBV25-1,-,13,-,CASSGPGQVGQFF,TGTGCCAGCAGTGGACCGGGACAAGTGGGGCAGTTCTTC
TRBJ2-5,TRBV7-2,TRBD2,14,-,CASRGEVKRETQYF,TGTGCCAGCCGGGGGGAGGTGAAGAGAGAGACCCAGTACTTC
TRBJ2-6,TRBV6-1,-,15,few,CASSLPSSGANVLTF,TGTGCCAGCAGTCTCCCGAGCTCTGGGGCCAACGTCCTGACTTTC
TRBJ2-3,TRBV27,TRBD2,17,-,CASSFVGGVIEADTQYF,TGTGCCAGCAGTTTTGTGGGAGGGGTTATTGAAGCAGATACGCAGTATTTT
TRBJ1-1,TRBV19,TRBD1,17,few,CASSTKNRGIRNTEAFF,TGTGCCAGTAGTACAAAGAACAGGGGAATACGGAACACTGAAGCTTTCTTT
TRBJ2-3,TRBV6-1,TRBD2,17,-,CASSTPSGGASTDTQYF,TGTGCCAGCAGTACACCTAGCGGGGGAGCTAGCACAGATACGCAGTATTTT
TRBJ1-6,TRBV5-1,TRBD1,15,few,CASSSGQGLNSPLHF,TGCGCCAGCAGCTCGGGACAGGGGTTGAATTCACCCCTCCACTTT
TRBJ2-1,TRBV7-9,TRBD2,12,many,CASSPAGVEQFF,TGTGCCAGCAGCCCGGCGGGGGTGGAGCAGTTCTTC
TRBJ2-2,TRBV10-3,TRBD1,15,-,CAFRETGTVTGELFF,TGTGCCTTCAGGGAGACAGGGACGGTCACCGGGGAGCTGTTTTTT
TRBJ1-1,TRBV6-2/TRBV6-3,-,12,many,CASKKGGTEAFF,TGTGCCAGTAAAAAAGGGGGCACTGAAGCTTTCTTT
TRBJ1-1,TRBV7-9,-,16,many,CASSPTVGPSDTEAFF,TGTGCCAGCAGCCCAACGGTGGGCCCCTCGGACACTGAAGCTTTCTTT
TRBJ1-1,TRBV19,TRBD1,14,few,CASSTQGVDTEAFF,TGTGCCAGTAGTACACAGGGGGTCGACACTGAAGCTTTCTTT
TRBJ2-1,TRBV7-9,TRBD2,16,many,CASSYYKGGNYNEQFF,TGTGCCAGCAGTTATTACAAGGGAGGGAACTACAATGAGCAGTTCTTC
TRBJ2-1,TRBV27,TRBD1,15,many,CASSLGQGHYNEQFF,TGTGCCAGCAGTTTAGGACAGGGCCATTACAATGAGCAGTTCTTC
TRBJ2-4,TRBV29-1,-,15,many,CSVEDGGRGTDIQYF,TGCAGCGTTGAAGATGGGGGACGGGGGACGGACATTCAGTACTTC
TRBJ2-7,TRBV20-1,-,13,many,CSASGLRSYEQYF,TGCAGTGCTAGTGGACTGCGCTCCTACGAGCAGTACTTC
TRBJ2-3,TRBV18,-,18,many,CASSPPGGLSYVTDTQYF,TGTGCCAGCTCACCACCAGGCGGCCTTTCGTATGTCACAGATACGCAGTATTTT
TRBJ2-1,TRBV5-1,-,12,many,CASSLSPHEQFF,TGCGCCAGCAGCTTGAGCCCACATGAGCAGTTCTTC
TRBJ2-7,TRBV5-1,-,15,many,CASKYIEGDIYEQYF,TGCGCCAGCAAGTACATCGAAGGGGATATCTACGAGCAGTACTTC
TRBJ1-6,TRBV15,-,15,-,CATSRDGFGGSPLHF,TGTGCCACCAGCAGAGATGGTTTCGGGGGTTCACCCCTCCACTTT
TRBJ1-1,TRBV29-1,TRBD1,15,-,CSVCPGQGMSTEAFF,TGCAGCGTTTGCCCGGGACAGGGAATGTCCACTGAAGCTTTCTTT
TRBJ1-1,TRBV6-1,-,14,many,CASRPGQMNTEAFF,TGTGCCAGCAGACCGGGACAAATGAACACTGAAGCTTTCTTT
TRBJ2-7,TRBV27,TRBD2,18,-,CASSLRDEGLAGTYEQYF,TGTGCCAGCAGTTTAAGGGACGAAGGACTAGCGGGGACTTACGAGCAGTACTTC
TRBJ1-1,TRBV19,-,14,-,CASSIYKGGTEAFF,TGTGCCAGTAGTATCTACAAAGGGGGTACTGAAGCTTTCTTT
TRBJ2-7,TRBV20-1,-,15,many,CSASGIERGAYEQYF,TGCAGTGCTAGTGGAATTGAGCGTGGAGCCTACGAGCAGTACTTC
TRBJ1-6,TRBV7-3,-,13,many,CASSLLTNSPLHF,TGTGCCAGCAGCTTACTGACCAATTCACCCCTCCACTTT
TRBJ2-1,TRBV5-5,TRBD1,20,many,CASSLGAQGAGRAPYNEQFF,TGTGCCAGCAGCTTGGGGGCACAGGGGGCCGGGAGAGCGCCCTACAATGAGCAGTTCTTC
TRBJ1-1,TRBV19,-,13,few,CASRRAPGPAAFF,TGTGCCAGTAGAAGAGCCCCGGGTCCAGCGGCTTTCTTT
TRBJ2-3,TRBV10-3,TRBD2,15,many,CAISGQREVLDTQYF,TGTGCCATCAGTGGCCAGCGGGAGGTATTAGATACGCAGTATTTT
TRBJ2-2,TRBV12-3/TRBV12-4,-,13,-,CASSLAWGGELFF,TGTGCCAGCAGTTTAGCATGGGGAGGGGAGCTGTTTTTT
TRBJ2-2,TRBV5-1,-,18,few,CASSRTPGTDINTGELFF,TGCGCCAGCAGCAGAACCCCCGGGACCGATATTAACACCGGGGAGCTGTTTTTT
TRBJ2-7,TRBV10-2,TRBD2,13,many,CASSLTSGGEQYF,TGCGCCAGCAGTTTGACTAGCGGAGGGGAGCAGTACTTC
TRBJ2-5,TRBV7-8,-,13,-,CASSPQGLETQYF,TGTGCCAGCAGCCCACAGGGTTTGGAGACCCAGTACTTC
TRBJ2-1,TRBV6-2/TRBV6-3,TRBD2,16,-,CASTTGGGRARDEQFF,TGTGCCAGCACCACCGGTGGCGGGAGGGCCAGGGATGAGCAGTTCTTC
TRBJ2-2,TRBV24-1,TRBD2,20,few,CATSDSGLAGGPKNTGELFF,TGTGCCACCAGTGATTCGGGACTAGCGGGAGGCCCAAAGAACACCGGGGAGCTGTTTTTT
TRBJ1-6,TRBV6-2/TRBV6-3,-,15,once,CASSPLGADNSPLHF,TGTGCCAGCAGCCCCCTGGGGGCAGATAATTCACCCCTCCACTTT
TRBJ2-1,TRBV19,TRBD2,11,-,CASSRTSEQFF,TGTGCCAGTAGCAGGACTAGCGAGCAGTTCTTC